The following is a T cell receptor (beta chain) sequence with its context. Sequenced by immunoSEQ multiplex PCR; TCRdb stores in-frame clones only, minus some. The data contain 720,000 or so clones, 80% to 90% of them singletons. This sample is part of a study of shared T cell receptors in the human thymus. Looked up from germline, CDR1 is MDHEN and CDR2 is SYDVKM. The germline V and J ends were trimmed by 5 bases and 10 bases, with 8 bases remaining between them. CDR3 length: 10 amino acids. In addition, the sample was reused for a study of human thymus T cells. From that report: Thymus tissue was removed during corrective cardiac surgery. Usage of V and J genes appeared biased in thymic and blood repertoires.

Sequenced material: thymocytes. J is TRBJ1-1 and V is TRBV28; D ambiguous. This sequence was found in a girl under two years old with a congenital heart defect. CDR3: CASSPPLAFF. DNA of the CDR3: TGTGCCAGCAGTCCCCCCCTAGCTTTCTTT. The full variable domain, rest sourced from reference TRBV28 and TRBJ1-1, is DVKVTQSSRYLVKRTGEKVFLECVQDMDHENMFWYRQDPGLGLRLIYFSYDVKMKEKGDIPEGYSVSREKKERFSLILESASTNQTSMYLCASSPPLAFFGQGTRLTVV.